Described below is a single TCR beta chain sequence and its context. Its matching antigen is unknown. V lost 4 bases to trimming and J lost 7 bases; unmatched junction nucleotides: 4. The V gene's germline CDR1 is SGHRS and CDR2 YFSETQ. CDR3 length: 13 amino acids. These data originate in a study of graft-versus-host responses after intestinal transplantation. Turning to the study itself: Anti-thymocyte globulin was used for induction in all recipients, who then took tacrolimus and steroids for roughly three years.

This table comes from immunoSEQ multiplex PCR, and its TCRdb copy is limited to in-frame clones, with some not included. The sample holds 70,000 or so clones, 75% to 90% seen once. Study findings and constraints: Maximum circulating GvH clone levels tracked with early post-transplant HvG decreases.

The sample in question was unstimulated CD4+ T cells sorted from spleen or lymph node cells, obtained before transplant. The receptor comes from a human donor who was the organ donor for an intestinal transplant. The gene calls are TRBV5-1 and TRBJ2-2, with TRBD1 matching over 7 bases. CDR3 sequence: CASSNPGGGELFF. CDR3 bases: TGCGCCAGCAGCAATCCAGGGGGCGGGGAGCTGTTTTTT.